Many counts were recorded for the clone carrying this T cell receptor beta chain. This sample is drawn from a study of T cells in Graves' hyperthyroidism and ophthalmopathy. This CDR3 is built from 17 residues. The ends lost 4 bases at V and 2 bases at J; junction bases unmatched: 6. Germline lookup yields CDR1 SGHTS and CDR2 YDEGEE. RNA transcripts provided the source from which TCR beta CDR3 regions were amplified. Primed by the HTBI set, a first-round RT-PCR was run on the TCR CDR3. Via MiXCR, TCRdb re-called the multiplex PCR reads, giving one row per CDR3 protein. The sample has 550,000 to 650,000 distinct CDR3 sequences, over 11% seen once; the top ten hold approximately 5.7%.

This rearrangement joins TRBV5-8 to TRBJ2-7; TRBD2 matches at 16 bases. Input material: blood. The sequence derives from a woman aged 25 to 45 with Graves' hyperthyroidism that later progressed to Graves' ophthalmopathy. This chain's CDR3 is CASSHGTSGRATYEQYF. CDR3 sequence (DNA): TGTGCCAGCAGCCATGGGACTAGCGGGAGGGCCACCTACGAGCAGTACTTC.